This T cell receptor beta chain came from a study of blood T cell repertoires in COVID-19. CDR3 length: 16 residues. Germline lookup yields CDR1 SEHNR and CDR2 FQNEAQ (reference sequence). Trimming cost V 5 bases and J 3 bases; bases outside gene matches: 9. Only in-frame clones appear in the TCRdb table, and some are missing; sequencing was by immunoSEQ multiplex PCR. The table shows about 140,000 clones, with more than 60% occurring only once. The clonotype originates from a woman in her forties or fifties with active or convalescent COVID-19. The chain couples TRBV7-9 to TRBJ1-1; 10 nucleotides line up with TRBD1. Sequencing was carried out using peripheral blood. CDR3 loop: CASSPRQGAFDTEAFF. The CDR3 DNA sequence: TGTGCCAGCAGCCCCAGACAGGGGGCGTTCGACACTGAAGCTTTCTTT.